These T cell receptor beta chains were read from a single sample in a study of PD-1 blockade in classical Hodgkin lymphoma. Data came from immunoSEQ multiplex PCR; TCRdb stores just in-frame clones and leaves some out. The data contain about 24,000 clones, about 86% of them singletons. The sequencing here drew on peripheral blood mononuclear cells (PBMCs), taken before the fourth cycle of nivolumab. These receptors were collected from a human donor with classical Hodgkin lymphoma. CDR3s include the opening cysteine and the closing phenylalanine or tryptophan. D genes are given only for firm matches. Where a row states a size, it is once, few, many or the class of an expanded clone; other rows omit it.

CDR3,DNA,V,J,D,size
CASSPLGKETQYF,TGTGCCAGCAGCCCACTAGGTAAGGAGACCCAGTACTTC,TRBV5-5,TRBJ2-5,.,.
CASSKRWGSAGNTEAFF,TGTGCCAGCAGTAAAAGGTGGGGTTCGGCAGGGAACACTGAAGCTTTCTTT,TRBV28,TRBJ1-1,.,.
CASSYGTGTEAFF,TGTGCCAGCAGTTACGGGACAGGGACTGAAGCTTTCTTT,TRBV6-5,TRBJ1-1,TRBD1,.
CASGLRLTVRETQYF,TGTGCTAGTGGTTTGCGCTTGACAGTTCGGGAGACCCAGTACTTC,TRBV12-5,TRBJ2-5,.,.
CASSPPTRTEAFF,TGTGCCAGCAGTCCCCCCACCAGGACTGAAGCTTTCTTT,TRBV28,TRBJ1-1,.,few
CASSIEDRALQPQHF,TGTGCCAGTAGTATAGAGGACAGGGCGCTTCAGCCCCAGCATTTT,TRBV19,TRBJ1-5,TRBD1,.
CASSLAMRGKRNTEAFF,TGTGCCAGCAGCTTAGCCATGAGAGGGAAGCGAAACACTGAAGCTTTCTTT,TRBV7-9,TRBJ1-1,.,.
CAIWDSGHYEQYF,TGTGCCATCTGGGACAGCGGGCACTACGAGCAGTACTTC,TRBV10-3,TRBJ2-7,.,.
CASSSGTGGNTIYF,TGTGCCAGCAGCTCCGGGACAGGGGGAAACACCATATATTTT,TRBV13,TRBJ1-3,TRBD1,.
CASWGAGGPKDF,TGTGCCAGCTGGGGAGCGGGGGGGCCCAAGGACTTC,TRBV6-5,TRBJ2-5,TRBD2,.
CSVVDRGGDGYTF,TGCAGCGTTGTGGACCGCGGAGGGGATGGCTACACCTTC,TRBV29-1,TRBJ1-2,.,.
CASSSQGSYGYTF,TGTGCCAGCAGTTCACAGGGCAGCTATGGCTACACCTTC,TRBV28,TRBJ1-2,.,.
CASSLAHGAWGQFF,TGTGCCAGCAGCTTAGCGCACGGGGCTTGGGGGCAGTTCTTC,TRBV7-9,TRBJ2-1,.,.
CASSQRSGDRGFTEAFF,TGTGCCAGCAGCCAAAGGAGCGGGGACAGGGGGTTTACTGAAGCTTTCTTT,TRBV14,TRBJ1-1,TRBD1,.
CASSRLPSGAGETQYF,TGCGCCAGCAGCCGCCTCCCTTCAGGGGCAGGGGAGACCCAGTACTTC,TRBV5-1,TRBJ2-5,.,.
CASSIGSGANVLTF,TGTGCCAGTAGTATAGGATCTGGGGCCAACGTCCTGACTTTC,TRBV19,TRBJ2-6,.,once
CASSSSHGQGNSNQPQHF,TGTGCCAGCAGTTCCTCCCATGGACAGGGAAATAGCAATCAGCCCCAGCATTTT,TRBV27,TRBJ1-5,TRBD1,.
CASSVSGRENYGYTF,TGTGCCAGCAGTGTCTCGGGACGAGAAAACTATGGCTACACCTTC,TRBV27,TRBJ1-2,.,.
CASSSVGGATPLHF,TGTGCCAGTAGCTCCGTGGGTGGCGCCACACCCCTCCACTTT,TRBV19,TRBJ1-6,.,.
CASSPRRDQPQHF,TGTGCCAGCAGTCCGAGACGAGATCAGCCCCAGCATTTT,TRBV2,TRBJ1-5,.,.
CAWSAGLMDEQYF,TGTGCCTGGAGTGCGGGACTAATGGACGAGCAGTACTTC,TRBV30,TRBJ2-7,TRBD2,.
CASSQRTPHEDTQYF,TGTGCCAGCAGCCAGAGGACTCCTCATGAAGATACGCAGTATTTT,TRBV7-9,TRBJ2-3,.,.
CASSLDHRLLTDTQYF,TGTGCCAGCAGCTTAGACCACAGACTCCTCACAGATACGCAGTATTTT,TRBV7-9,TRBJ2-3,.,.
CASSYGTPNTGELFF,TGTGCCAGCAGTTACGGGACTCCGAACACCGGGGAGCTGTTTTTT,TRBV7-6,TRBJ2-2,.,.